This T cell receptor beta chain was identified in a study of blood T cell repertoires in COVID-19. Overall study context: PBMCs, B-cell-depleted T cells, or T cells were the source of the cDNA or gDNA that made up the material.

The V end was cut by 4 bases, the J end by 4 bases, with 10 bases between. Germline lookup yields CDR1 MRHNA and CDR2 SNTAGT. The CDR3 runs to 13 residues. In the authors' workflow: By means of reference gene primer amplification, nucleated cell counts were estimated. The table came from immunoSEQ multiplex PCR; TCRdb's copy has only in-frame clones and leaves some out. The V and J calls and clone size come from that table; D and trimming were worked out from the DNA. Altogether 150,000 to 200,000 clones are present, roughly 80% being singletons, with the ten largest covering 14%. Material for sequencing was peripheral blood. The chain couples TRBV6-4 to TRBJ1-2; D remains ambiguous. This receptor was taken from a woman in her 70s with COVID-19, enrolled during active disease. Here the CDR3 reads CASSVGRCYGYTF. Here the CDR3 DNA reads TGTGCCAGCAGTGTCGGTCGCTGCTATGGCTACACCTTC.